The clone carrying this T cell receptor (beta chain) was counted many times. The antigen is undetermined. This specimen belongs to a study of regulatory T cells in long-lasting Graves disease. Across the whole study: Antithyroid drugs had been taken by newly diagnosed Graves' patients for under 3 months.

Arm-PCR with iRepertoire HTBI primers amplified the CDR3 regions for these TCR beta libraries. TCRdb used MiXCR to reprocess the multiplex PCR reads, holding one entry per CDR3 protein. The sample consists of 550,000 to 700,000 distinct CDR3 sequences, roughly a sixth of them appearing once. Study-wide points: When disease was persistent, TRBV28, TRBJ1-2 and TRBJ2-5 were the favored segments.

Per germline, CDR1 SGHVS and CDR2 FQNEAQ. This CDR3 spans 15 amino acids. With 2 bases clipped from V and 8 bases from J, the junction kept 8 bases outside the gene matches. Time point meaning: newly diagnosed GD, antithyroid drugs for less than 3 months. RNA from PBMCs was the source of the TCR library. The sample was also linked to a second study, of T cells in Graves' hyperthyroidism and ophthalmopathy.

Sample: peripheral blood mononuclear cells (PBMCs), taken at new diagnosis, from a patient treated with antithyroid drugs. This receptor was identified in a man aged 18 to 30 with Graves disease. The chain uses TRBV7-8 and TRBJ2-1, with 8 nucleotides matching TRBD2. Written as DNA, the CDR3 is TGTGCCAGCAGCTTACCAGGACTAGCTTTCGATGAGCAGTTCTTC. Protein product: CASSLPGLAFDEQFF.